The 27 T cell receptor beta chains below all came from one sample that was sequenced in a study of PD-L1 blockade in urothelial cancer. Time point noted: pretreatment peripheral blood. This table comes from immunoSEQ multiplex PCR, and its TCRdb copy is limited to in-frame clones, with some not included. The sample has fewer than 50,000 clones, 70% to 90% seen once. The material was PBMCs, obtained around atezolizumab (anti-PD-L1) treatment. The receptors originated from a donor at least 40 years old with urothelial cancer.

This rearrangement joins TRBV11-3 to TRBJ2-1; D is perhaps TRBD2 (7 bases). In germline, CDR1 is SGHNT, CDR2 YENEEA. Trimming pared 0 bases from V and 0 bases from J, leaving 12 bases between. The CDR3 extends over 17 amino acids. The CDR3 region is CASSLDLRGLSYNEQFF. The CDR3 nucleotides are TGTGCCAGCAGCTTAGATCTGCGGGGGCTCTCCTACAATGAGCAGTTCTTC.

The count of this clone is one. The genes are TRBV5-1 and TRBJ2-2; D possibly corresponds to TRBD1 (5 bases). Germline V gives CDR1 SGHRS, CDR2 YFSETQ. The CDR3 length is 15 residues. The V end was cut by 4 bases, the J end by 0 bases, with 10 bases between. CDR3 bases: TGCGCCAGCAGCGGTCCAGGGACGAACACCGGGGAGCTGTTTTTT. Translating it yields CASSGPGTNTGELFF.

V gene TRBV30 combines with J gene TRBJ1-2, with D possibly TRBD1 on 5 matching bases. Germline assignment: CDR1 GTSNPN and CDR2 SVGIG (reference sequence). The CDR3 spans 14 residues. The V end was cut by 1 base, the J end by 7 bases, with 16 bases between. The CDR3 DNA reads as TGTGCCTGGAGTGAGTCGACAGAGACGGGTGGCTACACCTTC. This gives the protein CAWSESTETGGYTF.

In this sample, this clone turned up once. The V and J genes are TRBV4-2 and TRBJ1-1; TRBD1 matches 7 bases. Germline assignment: CDR1 LGHNA and CDR2 YNFKEQ. The CDR3 is made up of 17 amino acids. Trimming took 0 bases from V and 3 from J; bases not matched to a gene: 10. The CDR3 protein is CASSQDPTGRMDTEAFF. DNA for the CDR3: TGTGCCAGCAGCCAAGATCCGACAGGGCGGATGGACACTGAAGCTTTCTTT.

Here the CDR3 reads CASSLTGTGDEQYF. The CDR3 DNA follows: TGCGCCAGCAGCTTGACCGGGACAGGGGATGAGCAGTACTTC. This chain links TRBV5-1 with TRBJ2-7, with 10 bases lining up with TRBD1. CDR1 is SGHRS and CDR2 is YFSETQ in the germline V gene. J gave up 7 bases and V 1 base, and 5 bases lay outside the gene matches. The CDR3 contains 14 residues.

The chain uses TRBV18 and TRBJ2-1, with a possible D match to TRBD2 (5 bases). V lost 3 bases to trimming and J lost 3 bases, with 9 bases between them. The CDR3 length is 14 residues. Per germline, CDR1 KGHSH and CDR2 LQKENI. The CDR3 nucleotides read TGTGCCAGCTCACCGGGTGGGAGCTACAATGAGCAGTTCTTC. Amino acids: CASSPGGSYNEQFF.

CDR3: CASSLAGEVGQPQHF. CDR3 nucleotide sequence: TGTGCCAGCAGCTTAGCGGGGGAGGTGGGTCAGCCCCAGCATTTT. This rearrangement joins TRBV7-9 to TRBJ1-5, with a tentative D call TRBD1 (5 bases). V lost 0 bases and J 6 bases, leaving 12 bases between the germline ends. Looked up from germline, CDR1 is SEHNR and CDR2 is FQNEAQ (reference sequence). There are 15 residues in the CDR3.

J is TRBJ2-7 and V is TRBV4-3, with a possible D match to TRBD1 (5 bases). Germline V CDR1 and CDR2: LGHNA, YSLEER. This CDR3 region has 15 residues. V was cut by 0 bases and J by 7 bases, with 16 bases left in between. CDR3 sequence: CASSQDTPPTVEQYF. CDR3 nucleotide sequence: TGCGCCAGCAGCCAAGATACCCCCCCGACAGTAGAGCAGTACTTC.

The chain employs TRBV30 and TRBJ1-2; D possibly corresponds to TRBD1 (5 bases). CDR1 and CDR2 from the germline V gene are GTSNPN and SVGIG (reference sequence). The length of the CDR3 is 13 residues. The V gene lost 0 bases and the J gene lost 6 bases, with 11 bases spanning the gap. CDR3 amino acids: CAWSVGGDNGYTF. The CDR3 DNA follows: TGTGCCTGGAGTGTGGGGGGAGACAATGGCTACACCTTC.

For this clone: Other nucleotide sequences in the sample specify the same CDR3. The DNA of the CDR3 is TGTGCCAGCAGCCCACGGGCGGGGAATGAGCAGTTCTTC. The encoded protein is CASSPRAGNEQFF. J is TRBJ2-1 and V is TRBV11-3, with D perhaps matching TRBD2 (6 bases). Germline CDR1 and CDR2: SGHNT and YENEEA. The V gene lost 5 bases and the J gene lost 7 bases, with 12 bases spanning the gap. The CDR3 sequence is 13 residues long.

The table lists this clone with a few counts. CDR3 loop: CASSSYPQLYF. The CDR3 DNA reads as TGTGCCAGCAGTTCCTACCCGCAACTGTACTTC. V is TRBV28 and J is TRBJ2-7; D is unclear. The CDR3 loop spans 11 amino acids. Trimming took 4 bases from V and 12 from J, leaving 13 bases between them. Per germline, CDR1 MDHEN and CDR2 SYDVKM.

The chain is built from TRBV6-6 and TRBJ1-1; D perhaps matches TRBD1 (5 bases). The V and J ends lost 2 bases and 1 base respectively, with 5 bases between them. This CDR3 spans 13 amino acids. Germline V gene lookup returns CDR1 MNHNY and CDR2 SVGAGI (reference sequence). The CDR3 loop is CASSYQGNTEAFF. The CDR3 DNA follows: TGTGCCAGCAGTTACCAGGGGAACACTGAAGCTTTCTTT.

This chain uses TRBV15 with TRBJ2-7; maybe TRBD2 (5 bases). The CDR3 runs to 13 residues. V was clipped by 4 bases and J by 1 base, with 8 bases between them. The germline CDR1 and CDR2 sequences are LNHNV and YYDKDF (reference sequence). CDR3 protein: CATSNGNSYEQYF. CDR3 nucleotide sequence: TGTGCCACCAGCAACGGGAATTCCTACGAGCAGTACTTC.

This clone appeared a single time. This sequence joins TRBV11-2 and TRBJ2-2, with D possibly being TRBD1 (6 bases). CDR1 is SGHAT and CDR2 is FQNNGV in the germline V gene. V was pared by 5 bases and J by 8 bases, with 12 bases between. The CDR3 runs 13 residues. The CDR3 region has the DNA TGTGCCAGCAGCACAGACAGGACGGGGGAGCTGTTTTTT. Protein: CASSTDRTGELFF.

This CDR3 reads CASSQTGVSYEQYF. The CDR3 bases are TGTGCCAGCAGCCAAACAGGGGTCTCCTACGAGCAGTACTTC. V gene TRBV9 combines with J gene TRBJ2-7; 7 bases are a match to TRBD1. CDR1 is SGDLS and CDR2 is YYNGEE in the germline V gene. The CDR3 totals 14 residues. Trimming cost V 4 bases and J 0 bases; bases outside gene matches: 4.

This clone was picked up one time. J is TRBJ2-4 and V is TRBV5-1; tentatively, D is TRBD1 (6 bases). Germline V gene lookup returns CDR1 SGHRS and CDR2 YFSETQ. The CDR3 spans 13 residues. V lost 4 bases to trimming and J lost 2 bases, with 7 bases between them. For the CDR3, the DNA is TGCGCCAGCAGCGGGGGCTCCAAAAACATTCAGTACTTC. This encodes CASSGGSKNIQYF.

This chain connects TRBV28 to TRBJ2-7, with 10 bases aligning to TRBD2. CDR3 length: 14 residues. Germline V gene lookup returns CDR1 MDHEN and CDR2 SYDVKM. Unmatched junction bases numbered 8, after V lost 6 bases and J lost 6 bases. The CDR3 is CASSTSGIRPEQYF. The CDR3 DNA follows: TGTGCCAGCAGCACTAGCGGGATTCGGCCCGAGCAGTACTTC.

This clone was counted between two and nine times. The chain has TRBV5-4 and TRBJ2-1, with D tentatively TRBD2 (5 bases). The CDR3 sequence is 12 residues long. V lost 4 bases to trimming and J lost 8 bases, with 10 bases between them. Per germline, CDR1 SGHNT and CDR2 YYREEE (reference sequence). CDR3 coding DNA: TGTGCCAGCAGCCGGGGTGGCCATGAGCAGTTCTTC. It specifies CASSRGGHEQFF.

The V call is TRBV5-4, the J call TRBJ2-3; the D gene is possibly TRBD1 (5 bases). Germline values: CDR1 SGHNT, CDR2 YYREEE (reference sequence). Between the trimmed V and J ends, which lost 10 bases and 2 bases, there was a span of 14 bases. The CDR3 runs 13 residues. CDR3 in DNA: TGTGCCCGGGCGGCAGGGCCCACAGATACGCAGTATTTT. It encodes CARAAGPTDTQYF.

The gene calls are TRBV11-2 and TRBJ2-7; 7 positions agree with TRBD2. CDR1 SGHAT and CDR2 FQNNGV come from the germline V gene. Losses at the gene ends were 5 bases for V and 1 base for J; bases not matched to a gene: 17. The CDR3 sequence is 18 residues long. This CDR3 reads CASSPGGLAGHPSYEQYF. The CDR3, as DNA: TGTGCCAGCAGCCCAGGTGGGTTAGCGGGCCACCCGTCCTACGAGCAGTACTTC.

This CDR3 is CSVGRGGEGSYEQYF. The CDR3 bases are TGCAGCGTTGGAAGGGGGGGGGAGGGCTCCTACGAGCAGTACTTC. This rearrangement joins TRBV29-1 to TRBJ2-7; TRBD2 is a possible D gene (7 bases). V lost 4 bases and J lost 0, with 16 bases in between. The CDR3 length is 15 residues. Germline-derived CDR1 and CDR2 are SQVTM and ANQGSEA.

This clone has only one observation. The chain recombines TRBV11-2 with TRBJ2-3, with D perhaps TRBD2 (6 bases). Trimming removed 0 bases from V and 8 bases from J, with 18 bases in between. CDR3 length: 16 amino acids. From germline, CDR1 is SGHAT and CDR2 FQNNGV. The CDR3 nucleotides are TGTGCCAGCAGCTTAGATGGAGGCGGGAAAGGCGTTACGCAGTATTTT. Its protein is CASSLDGGGKGVTQYF.

This clone was seen more than once but under ten times. The chain combines TRBV5-1 with TRBJ1-1; D ambiguous. This CDR3 is 13 amino acids long. Germline V gene data show CDR1 as SGHRS and CDR2 as YFSETQ. Trimming left V 0 bases short and J 6 bases short, with 9 bases between. For the CDR3, the DNA is TGCGCCAGCAGCTTGGGAGGGTTCCCTGAAGCTTTCTTT. It encodes CASSLGGFPEAFF.

The table lists this clone with a count of one. One end of the junction does not line up with germline, which may come from a read error. CDR3: CASSQERGYSNEQFF. The CDR3 region has the DNA TGCGCCAGCAGCCAAGAAAGGGGATACAGCAATGAGCAGTTCTTC. This sequence joins TRBV11-2 and TRBJ2-1; perhaps TRBD1 as D (5 bases). Per the germline V gene, CDR1 is SGHAT and CDR2 is FQNNGV. This CDR3 region has 15 residues.

This clone appeared a single time. This chain joins TRBV7-9 and TRBJ2-7; D perhaps matches TRBD2 (6 bases). Germline lookup yields CDR1 SEHNR and CDR2 FQNEAQ (reference sequence). The CDR3 consists of 15 residues. The V gene lost 3 bases and the J gene lost 7 bases, with 19 bases spanning the gap. Written as DNA, the CDR3 is TGTGCCAGCAGCTTGGTTAGCGGAGCATGGGGAGAGCAGTACTTC. Its translation: CASSLVSGAWGEQYF.

This clone was seen a single time. This chain links TRBV4-1 with TRBJ2-5; 11 bases map to TRBD2. This CDR3 spans 15 amino acids. Germline loops: CDR1 MGHRA, CDR2 YSYEKL. Germline trimming cut 4 bases from V and 5 bases from J; bases unmatched to any gene: 6. CDR3 coding DNA: TGCGCCAGCAGCCGAGGACTAGCGGGCGGGGAGACCCAGTACTTC. Translated, it gives CASSRGLAGGETQYF.

This clone came up a few times. This chain joins TRBV5-5 and TRBJ1-1, with D uncertain. The CDR3 is 13 amino acids. V was cut by 2 bases and J by 5 bases, with 10 bases left in between. Germline V gene lookup returns CDR1 SGHKS and CDR2 YYEKEE (reference sequence). CDR3 sequence (DNA): TGTGCCAGCAGCTTTGTACCCGGTACTGAAGCTTTCTTT. It is translated as CASSFVPGTEAFF.